What follows are 10 T cell receptor beta chains derived from one specimen sequenced in a study of T cells in Graves' hyperthyroidism and ophthalmopathy. From RNA transcripts, TCR beta CDR3 regions were amplified. With the HTBI primer set, the TCR CDR3 went through a first round of RT-PCR. TCRdb passed the multiplex PCR reads through MiXCR, listing each CDR3 protein once. This sample carries some 380,000 distinct CDR3 sequences, roughly 13% of them seen once, and the ten largest clones take under 25%. The sequenced material came from blood. These receptors all stem from a man aged 30-40 years with Graves' hyperthyroidism that later progressed to Graves' ophthalmopathy.

Ten or more counts support this clonotype. The chain is built from TRBV7-9 and TRBJ1-2; no definite D call. V lost 2 bases, J lost 2 bases, and 6 bases lay in between. The CDR3 spans 13 residues. Germline-derived CDR1 and CDR2 are SEHNR and FQNEAQ (reference sequence). CDR3 nucleotide sequence: TGTGCCAGCAGCTTAAGTCAGAACTATGGCTACACCTTC. This translates into CASSLSQNYGYTF.

Many counts were recorded for this clonotype. The chain combines TRBV3-1 with TRBJ2-3; possible D gene TRBD1, 5 bases. The CDR3 is 16 amino acids. Germline values: CDR1 LGHDT, CDR2 YNNKEL (reference sequence). V lost 4 bases to trimming and J lost 1 base, with 15 bases between them. CDR3 bases: TGTGCCAGCAGCCGGCCTAAGGGGCCTGGCACAGATACGCAGTATTTT. Amino acid sequence: CASSRPKGPGTDTQYF.

This clonotype was recorded at least ten times. This chain uses TRBV28 with TRBJ1-4; 8 nucleotides match TRBD1. CDR1 and CDR2 (germline): MDHEN, SYDVKM. The CDR3 has 16 residues. Trimming at V came to 5 bases and at J to 5 bases, leaving 10 bases not matched to a gene. The CDR3 DNA reads TGTGCCAGCAGTCCCTACCCACAGGGGGGAAATGAAAAACTGTTTTTT. The encoded protein is CASSPYPQGGNEKLFF.

CDR3 DNA: TGTGCCAGCAGTGTAGGGACACACAATGAGCAGTTCTTC. This gives the protein CASSVGTHNEQFF. The genes are TRBV28 and TRBJ2-1; the D gene is possibly TRBD1 (6 bases). This CDR3 contains 13 residues. Per the germline V gene, CDR1 is MDHEN and CDR2 is SYDVKM. Trimming cost V 5 bases and J 5 bases, with 10 bases left between them. The whole variable domain, remainder taken from reference TRBV28 and TRBJ2-1, is DVKVTQSSRYLVKRTGEKVFLECVQDMDHENMFWYRQDPGLGLRLIYFSYDVKMKEKGDIPEGYSVSREKKERFSLILESASTNQTSMYLCASSVGTHNEQFFGPGTRLTVL.

A word on this clonotype: A read error may be the cause here, since a much bigger clone is one base away. The rearrangement links TRBV28 to TRBJ1-4; 12 bases map to TRBD1. The CDR3 totals 17 residues. The germline V gene encodes CDR1 MDHEN and CDR2 SYDVKM. The CDR3 protein is CASSRPGQGAGSEKLLF. The DNA of the CDR3 is TGTGCCAGCAGTCGCCCGGGACAGGGGGCTGGTAGTGAAAAACTGCTTTTT. Drawing the rest from reference TRBV28 and TRBJ1-4, the complete variable domain is DVKVTQSSRYLVKRTGEKVFLECVQDMDHENMFWYRQDPGLGLRLIYFSYDVKMKEKGDIPEGYSVSREKKERFSLILESASTNQTSMYLCASSRPGQGAGSEKLLFGSGTQLSVL.

Ten or more counts support this clonotype. This chain uses TRBV5-1 with TRBJ2-7, with TRBD1 matching 7 bases. Germline CDR1 reads SGHRS; CDR2 reads YFSETQ. The J segment lost 0 bases and the V segment lost 1 base, leaving 4 bases of the junction unmatched. This CDR3 has 15 residues. The CDR3: CASSLTGESSYEQYF. The CDR3 coding sequence is TGCGCCAGCAGCTTGACAGGGGAGAGCTCCTACGAGCAGTACTTC. The full variable domain, in which reference TRBV5-1 and TRBJ2-7 provide the parts outside the CDR3, is KAGVTQTPRYLIKTRGQQVTLSCSPISGHRSVSWYQQTPGQGLQFLFEYFSETQRNKGNFPGRFSGRQFSNSRSEMNVSTLELGDSALYLCASSLTGESSYEQYFGPGTRLTVT.

This clonotype was recorded a few times. The chain has TRBV24-1 and TRBJ2-3; tentatively, D is TRBD2 (6 bases). There are 15 residues in the CDR3. Germline V gene lookup returns CDR1 KGHDR and CDR2 SFDVKD. V was pared by 4 bases and J by 4 bases, with 14 bases between. As DNA, the CDR3 is TGTGCCACCAGTGACGGGCGGGGAATTGCAGATACGCAGTATTTT. Protein: CATSDGRGIADTQYF.

This clonotype occurred a few times. This chain connects TRBV4-1 to TRBJ2-7; either TRBD1 or TRBD2 may fit D (6 bases each). The ends were cut back, 0 bases at V and 11 bases at J, with 14 bases in the middle. This CDR3 region has 13 residues. Germline V gene sequence: CDR1 MGHRA, CDR2 YSYEKL. CDR3 residues: CASSQDLRGEKYF. The CDR3 coding sequence is TGCGCCAGCAGCCAAGATCTGAGGGGGGAGAAGTACTTC.

The rearrangement links TRBV6-4 to TRBJ1-1, with TRBD1 as a possible D gene (5 bases). Looked up from germline, CDR1 is MRHNA and CDR2 is SNTAGT. Trimming shortened V by 5 bases and J by 1 base, and 8 bases separated the two germline ends. The CDR3 has 13 amino acids. The CDR3 loop reads CASSKTANTEAFF. The CDR3 DNA reads as TGTGCCAGCAGTAAGACAGCGAACACTGAAGCTTTCTTT.

In this sample, this clonotype turned up many times. V and J are TRBV7-9 and TRBJ2-1; the match to TRBD2 covers 7 bases. With V trimmed by 1 base and J by 8 bases, 8 bases remained unmatched. The CDR3 covers 15 residues. Germline V CDR1 and CDR2: SEHNR, FQNEAQ (reference sequence). CDR3 sequence (DNA): TGTGCCAGCAGCTTAGTGGGAAGCGGGGAGGATGAGCAGTTCTTC. It yields the protein CASSLVGSGEDEQFF.